This T cell receptor (beta chain) was retrieved from a study of blood T cell repertoires in COVID-19. Clinical history reported by participants formed the basis on which cohorts were assigned. Before being deemed recovered, Cohort 3 donors had two negative PCRs, clearance, or symptom resolution. Assay: immunoSEQ multiplex PCR; the TCRdb copy retains only in-frame clones and omits some. The sample has about 270,000 clones, around 84% seen once. Sequencing was done on a sample of PBMCs or T cells enriched from blood (not recorded which). This receptor was identified in a young man who had recovered from COVID-19.

CDR3 DNA: TGTGCCAGCAGGCAAGGGACTCGCAATGAGCAGTTCTTC. It yields the protein CASRQGTRNEQFF. J is TRBJ2-1 and V is TRBV28, with D possibly matching TRBD2 (6 bases). The CDR3 runs 13 residues. Germline CDR1 reads MDHEN; CDR2 reads SYDVKM. The germline V and J ends were trimmed by 6 bases and 6 bases, with 12 bases remaining between them. The complete variable domain, with remaining parts taken from reference TRBV28 and TRBJ2-1, reads DVKVTQSSRYLVKRTGEKVFLECVQDMDHENMFWYRQDPGLGLRLIYFSYDVKMKEKGDIPEGYSVSREKKERFSLILESASTNQTSMYLCASRQGTRNEQFFGPGTRLTVL.